This passage covers 23 T cell receptor beta chains from one sample sequenced in a study of blood T cells in healthy people across ages. A J-beta primer mix and a sample-barcoded 5' primer were used in a second PCR of roughly 6 to 11 cycles. MiXCR, applied by TCRdb to the 5' RACE reads, yields one record per CDR3 protein. Among 780,000 or so distinct CDR3 sequences listed, around a quarter were seen once. These sequences were also reported in another study, on T cells of mothers and their children.

The sequenced sample was blood. The receptors here all came from a boy younger than 18 in good health.

CDR3 loop: CASSAGGGTATNEKLFF. CDR3 nucleotide sequence: TGTGCCAGCAGTGCAGGTGGCGGGACTGCAACTAATGAAAAACTGTTTTTT. The genes are TRBV28 and TRBJ1-4; TRBD1 might be the D (5 bases). This CDR3 region has 17 residues. Germline CDR1 MDHEN, CDR2 SYDVKM. V was trimmed by 5 bases and J by 0 bases, leaving 16 bases between them.

This clonotype has more than one count but fewer than ten. At one boundary the junction diverges from the germline segment, which might be a read error. The chain employs TRBV6-5 and TRBJ2-5, with 8 bases identical to TRBD2. There are 13 residues in the CDR3. The germline V gene has CDR1 MNHEY and CDR2 SVGAGI. CDR3 coding DNA: TGTGCCAGCAGTCAGACACTGGCGGGGGGCCGACACTTC. The encoded protein is CASSQTLAGGRHF.

The V and J genes are TRBV7-2 and TRBJ2-6; D is perhaps TRBD1 or TRBD2 (6 bases each). Germline loops: CDR1 SGHTA, CDR2 FQGNSA. The CDR3 extends over 16 amino acids. Trimming pared 3 bases from V and 5 bases from J, leaving 14 bases between. CDR3 bases: TGTGCCAGCAGCTTGTTGGGGGGCGCCTGGGCCAACGTCCTGACTTTC. Residues: CASSLLGGAWANVLTF.

This chain links TRBV7-6 with TRBJ2-5; possible D gene TRBD2, 5 bases. Germline V gene sequence: CDR1 SGHVS, CDR2 FNYEAQ. The V end was cut by 3 bases, the J end by 5 bases, with 16 bases between. The CDR3 sequence is 15 residues long. The CDR3 region has the DNA TGTGCCAGCAGCTTCTTGGCCCCCCCGGGGGAGACCCAGTACTTC. It is translated as CASSFLAPPGETQYF.

A remark on this clonotype: An end of the junction differs from the germline gene, which may be a read error. The chain links TRBV5-1 to TRBJ1-1; the D is unclear. Germline V lookup: CDR1 SGHRS, CDR2 YFSETQ. The CDR3 extends over 15 amino acids. The CDR3 nucleotides read TGCGCCAGCACCTTGGGTACAAACCTGAACACTGAAGCTTTCTTT. Residues: CASTLGTNLNTEAFF.

To note about this clonotype: Germline is not matched at one junction end, which may reflect a read error. This sequence joins TRBV9 and TRBJ2-5; 7 bases fit TRBD1. This CDR3 comprises 18 residues. The germline V gene encodes CDR1 SGDLS and CDR2 YYNGEE. This chain's CDR3 is CASSVDREGYDPYNEQLF. The CDR3 coding sequence is TGTGCCAGCAGCGTCGACAGGGAAGGGTACGATCCCTACAATGAGCAGCTCTTC.

This chain uses TRBV12-3 or TRBV12-4 with TRBJ1-1; no firm D call. Trimming left V 6 bases short and J 1 base short, with 15 bases between. The CDR3 length is 15 residues. The CDR3 spells CASSSYGEANTEAFF. The CDR3 bases are TGTGCCAGCAGCTCCTACGGGGAGGCGAACACTGAAGCTTTCTTT.

This clonotype was seen a handful of times. This chain uses TRBV6-4 with TRBJ2-1; 12 bases agree with TRBD2. Germline V gene sequence: CDR1 MRHNA, CDR2 SNTAGT. The V and J ends lost 7 bases and 9 bases, in that order; junction bases with no gene match: 7. The CDR3 totals 14 residues. CDR3 nucleotide sequence: TGTGCCAGCAAGGAACTAGCGGGGGGTCCTGAGCAGTTCTTC. Residues: CASKELAGGPEQFF.

This clonotype was observed a few times. The chain employs TRBV19 and TRBJ2-1; 7 bases align to TRBD2. The assigned J gene may be wrong: the sequence end matches TRBJ2-7 better. The CDR3 length is 14 residues. Germline values: CDR1 LNHDA, CDR2 SQIVND (reference sequence). The CDR3 protein is CASSPFLAVYEQYF. The CDR3 DNA sequence: TGTGCCAGTAGTCCATTTCTAGCGGTCTACGAGCAGTACTTC.

The chain recombines TRBV6-5 with TRBJ2-4; no definite D call. Trimming removed 6 bases from V and 1 base from J, with 7 bases in between. CDR3 length: 13 residues. Germline V gene sequence: CDR1 MNHEY, CDR2 SVGAGI. The CDR3 region has the DNA TGTGCCAGCAGAAGTACGGCCAAAAACATTCAGTACTTC. Residues: CASRSTAKNIQYF.

V is TRBV6-4 and J is TRBJ2-3, with D possibly TRBD1 on 6 matching bases. This CDR3 comprises 14 residues. CDR1 and CDR2 from the germline V gene are MRHNA and SNTAGT. Trimming removed 4 bases at V and 2 bases at J, with 10 bases between. The DNA of the CDR3 is TGTGCCAGCAGTGCCGGGACACACACAGATACGCAGTATTTT. Amino acid sequence: CASSAGTHTDTQYF.

In its sample, this clonotype was seen a few times. This sequence joins TRBV12-3 or TRBV12-4 and TRBJ2-7, with D perhaps being TRBD1 or TRBD2 (7 bases each). The CDR3 has 16 residues. V lost 5 bases and J lost 7, with 24 bases in between. The chain's CDR3 is CASSPLGLDREGEQYF. CDR3 sequence (DNA): TGTGCCAGCAGTCCCCTCGGGTTAGACAGGGAGGGTGAGCAGTACTTC.

V usage is TRBV6-4 and J usage is TRBJ1-2, with 7 bases matching TRBD1. V was clipped by 2 bases and J by 6 bases; unmatched bases: 6. The germline V gene has CDR1 MRHNA and CDR2 SNTAGT. The CDR3 extends over 14 amino acids. CDR3 residues: CASSDGTGANGYTF. The CDR3 DNA follows: TGTGCCAGCAGTGACGGTACAGGGGCGAATGGCTACACCTTC.

The CDR3 here is CASSFGGTGSCNEQFF. Here the CDR3 DNA reads TGTGCCAGCAGTTTCGGTGGGACAGGGAGCTGCAATGAGCAGTTCTTC. The chain has TRBV12-3 or TRBV12-4 and TRBJ2-1; TRBD1 agrees at 9 bases. There are 16 residues in the CDR3. V trimming: 3 bases; J trimming: 6 bases; junction bases outside the gene matches: 9.

The chain carries TRBV28 and TRBJ1-5, with 7 nucleotides matching TRBD1. The trim removed 6 bases at V and 5 bases at J, leaving 4 bases unmatched. Germline assignment: CDR1 MDHEN and CDR2 SYDVKM. This CDR3 has 13 amino acids. The CDR3 region is CASSPTGYQPQHF. Written as DNA, the CDR3 is TGTGCCAGCAGCCCGACAGGGTATCAGCCCCAGCATTTT.

The V and J genes are TRBV18 and TRBJ2-5, with D uncertain. The V gene's germline CDR1 is KGHSH and CDR2 LQKENI. The CDR3 runs to 13 residues. V lost 2 bases and J 2 bases, leaving 6 bases between the germline ends. The CDR3 DNA sequence: TGTGCCAGCTCACCATTTCCGCAAGAGACCCAGTACTTC. Its translation is CASSPFPQETQYF.

This clonotype appeared a few times. The rearrangement uses TRBV20-1 and TRBJ2-4; D is undetermined. Germline V gives CDR1 DFQATT, CDR2 SNEGSKA (reference sequence). Trimming cost V 7 bases and J 0 bases, with 16 bases left between them. The CDR3 runs to 15 residues. The CDR3 region has the DNA TGCAGTGGTGGGATGGCGTCGGGAGCCAAAAACATTCAGTACTTC. This encodes CSGGMASGAKNIQYF.

This clonotype was seen only once. The V gene is TRBV7-2, the J gene TRBJ1-1; D ambiguous. CDR3 length equals 15 residues. Trimming cost V 2 bases and J 1 base, with 11 bases left between them. Germline CDR1 SGHTA, CDR2 FQGNSA. The CDR3 loop is CASSLMIGGNTEAFF. DNA for the CDR3: TGTGCCAGCAGCTTAATGATTGGAGGGAACACTGAAGCTTTCTTT.

This clonotype was counted only a few times. Because the CDR3 is missing its conserved closing phenylalanine or tryptophan, this is likely a read error. The CDR3 is CASSLAGTATEAFS. The CDR3 nucleotides are TGCGCCAGCAGCTTGGCCGGGACAGCCACTGAAGCTTTCTCT. The J gene is TRBJ1-1, the V gene TRBV5-1, with 7 bases fitting TRBD1. V lost 0 bases, J lost 4 bases, and 3 bases stayed unmatched. There are 14 residues in the CDR3. Looked up from germline, CDR1 is SGHRS and CDR2 is YFSETQ.

V gene TRBV3-1 combines with J gene TRBJ2-3; no clear D. Germline values: CDR1 LGHDT, CDR2 YNNKEL (reference sequence). Trimming stripped 4 bases from V and 4 bases from J, with 18 bases between. This CDR3 has 16 amino acids. This CDR3 is CASSPSSPRLSDTQYF. CDR3 bases: TGTGCCAGCAGCCCTTCTAGTCCAAGGCTTTCAGATACGCAGTATTTT.

To note about this clonotype: Mismatch with germline at one junction end may stem from a read error. The chain joins TRBV5-1 to TRBJ1-1; D ambiguous. The CDR3 is made up of 14 amino acids. The germline CDR1 and CDR2 sequences are SGHRS and YFSETQ. The CDR3 is CASRLDGMNTEAFF. CDR3 DNA sequence: TGCGCCAGCAGGTTGGACGGAATGAACACTGAAGCTTTCTTT.

The V call is TRBV20-1, the J call TRBJ1-5; 8 nucleotides line up with TRBD1. Germline V gives CDR1 DFQATT, CDR2 SNEGSKA (reference sequence). The CDR3 contains 14 residues. V lost 5 bases and J lost 4; bases outside the gene matches: 7. This CDR3 reads CSAQTDRGNQPQHF. The CDR3 nucleotides are TGCAGTGCTCAAACCGACAGGGGTAATCAGCCCCAGCATTTT.

The chain is built from TRBV28 and TRBJ1-2; D is unresolved. The CDR3 is 13 amino acids. Germline CDR1 MDHEN, CDR2 SYDVKM. Trimming pared 2 bases from V and 3 bases from J, leaving 7 bases between. The DNA of the CDR3 is TGTGCCAGCAGTTTAGTCGAGGACTATGGCTACACCTTC. This gives the protein CASSLVEDYGYTF.